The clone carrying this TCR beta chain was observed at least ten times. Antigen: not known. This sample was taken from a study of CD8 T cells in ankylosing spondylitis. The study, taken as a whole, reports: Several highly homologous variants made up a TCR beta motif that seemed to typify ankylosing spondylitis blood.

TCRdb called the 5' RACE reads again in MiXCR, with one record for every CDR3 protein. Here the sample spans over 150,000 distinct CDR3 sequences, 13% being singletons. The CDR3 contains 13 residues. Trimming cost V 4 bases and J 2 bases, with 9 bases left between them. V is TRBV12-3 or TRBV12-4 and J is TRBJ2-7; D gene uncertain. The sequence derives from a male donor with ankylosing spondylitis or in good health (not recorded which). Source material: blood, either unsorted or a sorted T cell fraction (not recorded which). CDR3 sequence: CASSWVGTYEQYF. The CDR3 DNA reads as TGTGCCAGCAGTTGGGTCGGAACCTACGAGCAGTACTTC.